The present T cell receptor beta chain was sequenced within a study of cytomegalovirus exposure and HLA in healthy donors. Of note for this clone: Its antigen is as yet unknown.

PCR employed 60 Vbeta and 13 Jbeta primers. The table came from immunoSEQ multiplex PCR; TCRdb's copy has only in-frame clones and leaves some out. The table includes 190,000 or so clones, over 80% detected once. The CDR3 sequence is 14 residues long. Germline V CDR1 and CDR2: MNHNS, SASEGT. V was clipped by 8 bases and J by 10 bases; unmatched bases: 17. General observations from the study: Association with HLA alleles at 0.05 false discovery rate was found for about 17,000 TCR beta sequences in a later analysis. Later genetic work tied a missense DCLRE1C variant to beta-chain V and J trimming.

The source material was PBMCs. This TCR came from a man aged 45 to 65 in good health and CMV-seronegative. The chain carries TRBV6-1 and TRBJ2-7, with 7 bases aligning to TRBD1. The CDR3 here is CASYAGTALPFQYF. DNA for the CDR3: TGTGCCAGCTACGCCGGGACAGCGCTACCATTCCAGTACTTC.